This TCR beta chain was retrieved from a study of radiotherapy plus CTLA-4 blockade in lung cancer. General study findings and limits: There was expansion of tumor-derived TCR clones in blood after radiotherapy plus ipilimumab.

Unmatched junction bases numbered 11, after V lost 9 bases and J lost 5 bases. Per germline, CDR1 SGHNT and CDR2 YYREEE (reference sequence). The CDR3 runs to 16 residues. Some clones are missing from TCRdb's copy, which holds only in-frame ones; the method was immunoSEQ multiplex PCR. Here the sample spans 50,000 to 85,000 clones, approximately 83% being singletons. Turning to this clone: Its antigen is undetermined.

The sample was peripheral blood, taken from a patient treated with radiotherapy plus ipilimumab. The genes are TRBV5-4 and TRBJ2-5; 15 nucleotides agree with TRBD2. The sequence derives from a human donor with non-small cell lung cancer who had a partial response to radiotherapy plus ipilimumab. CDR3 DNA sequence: TGTGCCATTAGACGGACTAGCGGGAGGGCCGCGGAGACCCAGTACTTC. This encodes CAIRRTSGRAAETQYF.